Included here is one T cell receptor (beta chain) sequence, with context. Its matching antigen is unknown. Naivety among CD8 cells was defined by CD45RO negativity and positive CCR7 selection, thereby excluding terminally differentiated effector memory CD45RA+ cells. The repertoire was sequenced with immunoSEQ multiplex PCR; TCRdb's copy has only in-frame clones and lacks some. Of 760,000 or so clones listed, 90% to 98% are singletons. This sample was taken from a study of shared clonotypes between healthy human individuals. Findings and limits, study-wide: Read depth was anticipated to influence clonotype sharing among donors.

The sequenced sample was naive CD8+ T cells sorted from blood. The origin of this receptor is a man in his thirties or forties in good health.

CDR3 DNA: TGTGCCAGCAGCTTAGGCCTCGGGGTAGCAGAGACCCAGTACTTC. Amino acids: CASSLGLGVAETQYF. This chain joins TRBV13 and TRBJ2-5; possible D gene TRBD2, 5 bases. The V and J ends lost 0 bases and 4 bases respectively, with 12 bases between them. The CDR3 loop spans 15 amino acids. The V gene's germline CDR1 is PRHDT and CDR2 FYEKMQ (reference sequence).